The present T cell receptor (beta chain) was sequenced within a study of blood T cell repertoires in COVID-19. Per the original methods: Amplified reference gene primers provided the basis for estimating nucleated cell counts. Some clones are missing from TCRdb's copy, which holds only in-frame ones; the method was immunoSEQ multiplex PCR. V and J calls and clone size are given by that table; D and trimming were obtained from the DNA. The sample carries about 140,000 clones, 77% recorded once. After removal of 8 bases from V and 9 bases from J, the junction contained 33 bases not matched to a gene. This CDR3 comprises 21 residues. The germline V gene encodes CDR1 LNHNV and CDR2 YYDKDF (reference sequence).

Sequencing input: peripheral blood. The receptor was isolated from a woman between 45 and 65 years old with active or convalescent COVID-19. This sequence joins TRBV15 and TRBJ2-1, with 8 bases aligning to TRBD2. The CDR3 DNA is TGTGCCACCTTCCGAGCCGGGGGGGACTATGTTGCCCGGGAGATTTATGGTGAGCAGTTCTTC. This codes for CATFRAGGDYVAREIYGEQFF.